The present TCR beta chain was sequenced within a study of response to subunit inactivated influenza vaccine. TCRdb re-analysed the RT-PCR reads in MiXCR, keeping a single row per CDR3 protein. Of about 650,000 distinct CDR3 sequences in the sample, approximately 15% were seen once. This clonotype was seen a few times. V lost 6 bases and J lost 9; bases outside the gene matches: 1. CDR1 is MNHEY, CDR2 SVGEGT, per germline. The CDR3 loop spans 13 amino acids. This specimen was PBMCs from blood, taken about 11 days after vaccination. This receptor was taken from a man between 50 and 59 years old who received an inactivated influenza vaccine. The rearrangement links TRBV6-2 or TRBV6-3 to TRBJ2-3; TRBD2 agrees at 15 bases. DNA for the CDR3: TGTGCCAGCAGAGGGACTAGCGGGGGGACGCAGTATTTT. Translated: CASRGTSGGTQYF.